The 18 T cell receptor beta chains reported below all come from one sample, sequenced in a study of blood T cells in healthy people across ages. Primers used in a second PCR of roughly 7 to 12 cycles were a sample-barcoded 5' primer and a J-beta primer mix. TCRdb used MiXCR to reprocess the 5' RACE reads, holding one entry per CDR3 protein. The top ten hold approximately 13% of the sample, which has about 670,000 distinct CDR3 sequences, roughly half seen once. Sequencing was carried out using blood. The receptors originated from a woman aged 80 or over in good health.

This clonotype was counted at least ten times. The chain joins TRBV12-3 or TRBV12-4 to TRBJ2-2; 8 bases fit TRBD2. The V segment lost 6 bases and the J segment 5 bases; nucleotides outside the gene matches: 5. The CDR3 consists of 14 residues. CDR3 bases: TGTGCCAGCAGCGGGACTAGAGGTACCGGGGAGCTGTTTTTT. Its translation is CASSGTRGTGELFF.

This clonotype has ten or more counts. The genes are TRBV15 and TRBJ2-5; perhaps TRBD2 as D (6 bases). V gave up 2 bases and J gave up 1 base, with 14 bases separating them. The germline V gene encodes CDR1 LNHNV and CDR2 YYDKDF (reference sequence). CDR3 length: 16 residues. CDR3 sequence reads: CATSRNSAGPQETQYF. Here the CDR3 DNA reads TGTGCCACCAGCAGAAACTCAGCGGGCCCCCAAGAGACCCAGTACTTC.

This clonotype came up a few times. This sequence joins TRBV9 and TRBJ1-5; D gene unclear. Germline CDR1 reads SGDLS; CDR2 reads YYNGEE. This CDR3 is built from 13 residues. Between the trimmed V and J ends, which lost 0 bases and 9 bases, there was a span of 10 bases. The CDR3 DNA is TGTGCCAGCAGCGTAGCTTCGGAGGGGCCCCAGCATTTT. It codes for CASSVASEGPQHF.

This clonotype was observed a few times. The chain employs TRBV20-1 and TRBJ1-1, with D perhaps TRBD1 (5 bases). Germline CDR1 DFQATT, CDR2 SNEGSKA (reference sequence). V was clipped by 5 bases and J by 0 bases, with 10 bases between them. The CDR3 is 13 amino acids. The CDR3 DNA sequence: TGCAGTGCTTCCAGGGACCTGAACACTGAAGCTTTCTTT. It yields the protein CSASRDLNTEAFF.

A remark on this clonotype: A single base separates this from a much larger clone, so it may be a read error. V and J are TRBV12-3 or TRBV12-4 and TRBJ2-5; D possibly corresponds to TRBD1 (6 bases). The CDR3 has 15 residues. The chain's CDR3 is CASSYLQGPKGTQNF. The CDR3 DNA sequence: TGTGCCAGCAGCTACCTCCAGGGGCCTAAAGGGACCCAGAACTTC.

Turning to this clonotype: A much larger clonotype is one base distant, so this may be a read error. The rearrangement joins TRBV29-1 to TRBJ2-7, with D possibly being TRBD1 or TRBD2 (7 bases each). V shed 7 bases and J shed 7 bases, with 23 bases lying between them. The germline V gene has CDR1 SQVTM and CDR2 ANQGSEA. The CDR3 spans 14 residues. Here the CDR3 reads CSGRGTTNHNEQYF. CDR3 coding DNA: TGCAGCGGCAGGGGGACTACGAACCACAATGAGCAGTACTTC.

This clonotype was recorded a few times. The chain combines TRBV10-3 with TRBJ2-3; D is possibly TRBD1 (6 bases). This CDR3 has 13 residues. The V end lost 5 bases, the J end lost 1 base, and 7 bases lay between the germline ends. Germline V lookup: CDR1 ENHRY, CDR2 SYGVKD. The CDR3 DNA sequence: TGTGCCATCAGTCGGACAGGCACAGATACGCAGTATTTT. It translates to CAISRTGTDTQYF.

The chain is built from TRBV6-4 and TRBJ2-1; 8 bases align to TRBD2. Germline V CDR1 and CDR2: MRHNA, SNTAGT. J lost 4 bases, V lost 0 bases, and 2 bases had no gene match. CDR3 length: 15 residues. The CDR3 here is CASSDSSGDYNEQFF. CDR3 bases: TGTGCCAGCAGTGACTCTAGCGGGGATTACAATGAGCAGTTCTTC.

The V call is TRBV9, the J call TRBJ2-3; no clear D. V shed 3 bases and J shed 6 bases, with 14 bases lying between them. The CDR3 is 14 residues long. Germline V gives CDR1 SGDLS, CDR2 YYNGEE. The CDR3 region has the DNA TGTGCCAGCAGCGCCGGCCCTACCGTGGATACGCAGTATTTT. Translating gives CASSAGPTVDTQYF. The complete variable domain, with remaining parts taken from reference TRBV9 and TRBJ2-3, reads DSGVTQTPKHLITATGQRVTLRCSPRSGDLSVYWYQQSLDQGLQFLIQYYNGEERAKGNILERFSAQQFPDLHSELNLSSLELGDSALYFCASSAGPTVDTQYFGPGTRLTVL.

The CDR3 spells CASSLREYGNIQYF. CDR3 sequence (DNA): TGTGCCAGCAGTTTAAGGGAATATGGGAACATTCAGTACTTC. V and J are TRBV28 and TRBJ2-4; D unclear. This CDR3 region has 14 residues. The V end lost 2 bases, the J end lost 7 bases, and 12 bases lay between the germline ends. Germline CDR1 and CDR2: MDHEN and SYDVKM.

This rearrangement joins TRBV10-1 to TRBJ1-1, with 11 bases aligning to TRBD1. Germline CDR1 and CDR2: WNHNN and SYGVQD (reference sequence). V lost 6 bases to trimming and J lost 9 bases; unmatched junction nucleotides: 18. The CDR3 is 17 amino acids. The CDR3 loop reads CASRKVTRDRGFWQAFF. The CDR3 nucleotides are TGCGCCAGCAGAAAAGTTACCAGGGACAGGGGGTTTTGGCAAGCTTTCTTT.

Details on this clonotype: This could be a read error, since a much larger clone is one nucleotide away. This chain uses TRBV20-1 with TRBJ2-5; TRBD1 matches at 8 bases. In germline, CDR1 is DFQATT, CDR2 SNEGSKA (reference sequence). The CDR3 is made up of 13 amino acids. CDR3 region: CSAPDRDQGTQYF. The CDR3 DNA reads TGCAGTGCACCGGACAGGGACCAAGGGACCCAGTACTTC.

About this clonotype: This may stem from a read error, because a much larger clone lies one nucleotide away. This chain joins TRBV6-2 or TRBV6-3 and TRBJ2-3; 10 bases fit TRBD2. Trimming at V came to 7 bases and at J to 5 bases, leaving 6 bases not matched to a gene. The CDR3 contains 14 residues. CDR1 is MNHEY and CDR2 is SVGEGT in the germline V gene. CDR3 loop: CASMSGGVVDTQYF. For the CDR3, the DNA is TGTGCCAGCATGAGCGGGGGGGTCGTAGATACGCAGTATTTT.

This clonotype was seen repeatedly, ten times or more. The rearrangement uses TRBV5-1 and TRBJ2-1, with 9 bases identical to TRBD2. CDR1 is SGHRS, CDR2 YFSETQ, per germline. J lost 4 bases, V lost 0 bases, and 5 bases had no gene match. The CDR3 runs 16 residues. The CDR3 DNA reads TGCGCCAGCAGCTTGGAACTAGCGGGCCGATACAATGAGCAGTTCTTC. Amino acids: CASSLELAGRYNEQFF.

Details on this clonotype: This could be a read error, since a much larger clone is one nucleotide away. The V and J genes are TRBV24-1 and TRBJ2-1, with 8 positions matching TRBD2. The end of the DNA aligns better with TRBJ2-7, so the J call may be wrong. CDR1 and CDR2 from the germline V gene are KGHDR and SFDVKD. The CDR3 sequence is 16 residues long. The CDR3 DNA reads as TGTGCCACCAGTGGCCTCGAGCGGGGGATTAACAATGAGCAGTACTTC. Encoded protein: CATSGLERGINNEQYF.

The chain couples TRBV30 to TRBJ2-1; TRBD1 might be the D (6 bases). Germline V gives CDR1 GTSNPN, CDR2 SVGIG (reference sequence). V was clipped by 2 bases and J by 10 bases, with 12 bases between them. This CDR3 spans 12 amino acids. CDR3 in DNA: TGTGCCTGGAGTCACAGGGTTCGGGAGCAGTTCTTC. This codes for CAWSHRVREQFF.

This clonotype was seen only a few times. The V gene is TRBV14, the J gene TRBJ1-1, with TRBD1 as a possible D gene (6 bases). The germline CDR1 and CDR2 sequences are SGHDN and FVKESK. V gave up 4 bases and J gave up 1 base, with 16 bases separating them. The CDR3 extends over 16 amino acids. DNA for the CDR3: TGTGCCAGCAGCCTTTTCGATGGGGGCTGGAACACTGAAGCTTTCTTT. It is translated as CASSLFDGGWNTEAFF.

There are many counts of this clonotype. The chain recombines TRBV7-9 with TRBJ2-3; 9 nucleotides match TRBD2. The CDR3 loop spans 17 amino acids. The V gene's germline CDR1 is SEHNR and CDR2 FQNEAQ (reference sequence). V shed 1 base, J shed 4 bases, and the junction held 9 bases outside the gene matches. CDR3 region: CASSLVAGALGADTQYF. Here the CDR3 DNA reads TGTGCCAGCAGCTTAGTAGCGGGAGCGCTAGGGGCAGATACGCAGTATTTT. The complete variable domain, with remaining parts taken from reference TRBV7-9 and TRBJ2-3, reads DTGVSQNPRHKITKRGQNVTFRCDPISEHNRLYWYRQTLGQGPEFLTYFQNEAQLEKSRLLSDRFSAERPKGSFSTLEIQRTEQGDSAMYLCASSLVAGALGADTQYFGPGTRLTVL.